The 2 T cell receptor beta chains below all came from one sample that was sequenced in a study of OX40 agonist ivuxolimab in advanced cancers. Clones were sequenced by immunoSEQ multiplex PCR, and TCRdb holds only the in-frame ones, with some missing. The table shows about 100,000 clones, with 89% occurring only once. The starting material was CD4+ or CD8+ T cells sorted from blood, obtained in a trial of the OX40 agonist ivuxolimab. The receptors originated from an adult with an advanced solid tumor such as melanoma, head and neck, liver or kidney cancer.

V and J are TRBV5-1 and TRBJ2-1; D uncertain. Germline assignment: CDR1 SGHRS and CDR2 YFSETQ. The V end lost 4 bases, the J end lost 5 bases, and 10 bases lay between the germline ends. The CDR3 has 13 residues. The CDR3 DNA sequence: TGCGCCAGCAGCACCCTTTTGGACAATGAGCAGTTCTTC. As protein: CASSTLLDNEQFF.

The chain carries TRBV5-6 and TRBJ1-5; no firm D call. The V end was cut by 4 bases, the J end by 4 bases, with 6 bases between. Germline CDR1 SGHDT, CDR2 YYEEEE. The CDR3 spans 12 residues. CDR3 in amino acids: CASSTGNQPQHF. The CDR3 DNA follows: TGTGCCAGCAGCACCGGGAATCAGCCCCAGCATTTT.